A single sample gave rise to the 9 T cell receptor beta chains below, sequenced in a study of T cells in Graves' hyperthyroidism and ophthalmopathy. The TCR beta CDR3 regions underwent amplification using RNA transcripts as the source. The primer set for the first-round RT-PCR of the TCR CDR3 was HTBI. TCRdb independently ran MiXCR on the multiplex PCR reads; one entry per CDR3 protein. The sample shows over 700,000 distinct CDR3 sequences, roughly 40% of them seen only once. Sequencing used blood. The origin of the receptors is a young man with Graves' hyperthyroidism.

In nucleotides, the CDR3 is TGCAGTGCTTCCGACGGGACAGATAACCAAGAGACCCAGTACTTC. This sequence encodes CSASDGTDNQETQYF. The J gene is TRBJ2-5, the V gene TRBV20-1, with 7 positions matching TRBD1. Germline V gives CDR1 DFQATT, CDR2 SNEGSKA (reference sequence). Trimming took 5 bases from V and 0 from J; bases not matched to a gene: 9. This CDR3 is 15 amino acids long.

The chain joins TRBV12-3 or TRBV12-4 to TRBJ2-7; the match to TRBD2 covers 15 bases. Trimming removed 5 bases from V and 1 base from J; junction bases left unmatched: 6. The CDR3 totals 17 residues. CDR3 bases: TGTGCCAGCAGTCCAGGGACTAGCGGGAGGCGATCCTACGAGCAGTACTTC. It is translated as CASSPGTSGRRSYEQYF.

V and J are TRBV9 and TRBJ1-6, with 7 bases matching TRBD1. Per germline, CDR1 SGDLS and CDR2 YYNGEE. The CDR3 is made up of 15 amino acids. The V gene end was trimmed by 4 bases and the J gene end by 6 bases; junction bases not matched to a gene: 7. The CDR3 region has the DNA TGTGCCAGCAGCCTCTACCGGGACAGTAATTCACCCCTCCACTTT. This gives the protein CASSLYRDSNSPLHF. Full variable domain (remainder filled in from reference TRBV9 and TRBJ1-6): DSGVTQTPKHLITATGQRVTLRCSPRSGDLSVYWYQQSLDQGLQFLIQYYNGEERAKGNILERFSAQQFPDLHSELNLSSLELGDSALYFCASSLYRDSNSPLHFGNGTRLTVT.

Written as DNA, the CDR3 is TGTGCCAGCAGCTTAGCGGCAGGGACGGATTCACCCCTCCACTTT. This sequence encodes CASSLAAGTDSPLHF. The chain recombines TRBV7-9 with TRBJ1-6; tentatively, D is TRBD1 (5 bases). Germline V gene lookup returns CDR1 SEHNR and CDR2 FQNEAQ (reference sequence). CDR3 length: 15 residues. V shed 0 bases and J shed 8 bases, with 11 bases lying between them.

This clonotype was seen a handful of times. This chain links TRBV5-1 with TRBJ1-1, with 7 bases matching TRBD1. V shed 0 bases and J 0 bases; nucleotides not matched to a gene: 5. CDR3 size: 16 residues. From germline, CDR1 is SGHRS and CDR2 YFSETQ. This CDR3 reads CASSLEIGTVNTEAFF. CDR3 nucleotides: TGCGCCAGCAGCTTGGAAATAGGGACAGTGAACACTGAAGCTTTCTTT.

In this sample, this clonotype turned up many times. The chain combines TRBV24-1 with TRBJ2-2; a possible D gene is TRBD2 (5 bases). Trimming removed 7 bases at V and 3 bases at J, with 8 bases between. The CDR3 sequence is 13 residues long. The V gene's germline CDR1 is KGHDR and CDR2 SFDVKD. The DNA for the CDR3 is TGTGCCACCAGCCTCGGGGACACCGGGGAGCTGTTTTTT. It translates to CATSLGDTGELFF.

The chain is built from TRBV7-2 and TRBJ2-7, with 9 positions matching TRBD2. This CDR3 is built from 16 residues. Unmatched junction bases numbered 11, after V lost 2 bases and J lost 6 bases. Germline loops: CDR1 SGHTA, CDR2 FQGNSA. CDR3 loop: CASSLWSGGRGREQYF. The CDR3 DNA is TGTGCCAGCAGCTTATGGTCTGGCGGGAGGGGACGCGAGCAGTACTTC.

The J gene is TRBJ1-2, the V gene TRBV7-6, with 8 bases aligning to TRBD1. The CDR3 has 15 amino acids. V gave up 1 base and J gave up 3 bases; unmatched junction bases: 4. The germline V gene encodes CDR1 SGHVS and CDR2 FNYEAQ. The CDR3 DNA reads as TGTGCCAGCAGCTTAGAGTCAGGGGGCGACTATGGCTACACCTTC. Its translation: CASSLESGGDYGYTF.

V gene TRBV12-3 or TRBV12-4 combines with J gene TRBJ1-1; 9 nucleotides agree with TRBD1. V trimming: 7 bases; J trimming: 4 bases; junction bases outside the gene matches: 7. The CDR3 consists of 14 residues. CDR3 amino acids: CASKTTGGGTEAFF. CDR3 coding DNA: TGTGCCAGCAAAACAACAGGGGGCGGCACTGAAGCTTTCTTT.